These 8 T cell receptor beta chains were sequenced from one sample in a study of lymphopenia after photon versus proton radiotherapy. TCRdb's copy holds only in-frame clones and misses some; the assay was immunoSEQ multiplex PCR. The sample lists just over 30,000 clones; approximately 93% were seen once. The source material was peripheral blood, sampled from a patient treated with photon-based radiotherapy. Receptors originate from a woman in her 50s with cholangiocarcinoma.

This sequence joins TRBV30 and TRBJ1-2; no reliable D call. The ends were cut back, 5 bases at V and 8 bases at J, with 18 bases in the middle. The germline gives CDR1 GTSNPN, CDR2 SVGIG (reference sequence). The CDR3 is 13 amino acids. The CDR3 region is CAWRLMAWEGYTF. The CDR3 nucleotides read TGTGCCTGGCGCCTCATGGCTTGGGAGGGCTACACCTTC. The full variable domain, in which reference TRBV30 and TRBJ1-2 provide the parts outside the CDR3, is SQTIHQWPATLVQPVGSPLSLECTVEGTSNPNLYWYRQAAGRGLQLLFYSVGIGQISSEVPQNLSASRPQDRQFILSSKKLLLSDSGFYLCAWRLMAWEGYTFGSGTRLTVV.

This clone was seen once. Here the CDR3 reads CASSYRTGRDTGELFF. The CDR3 region has the DNA TGTGCCAGCAGCTACCGGACAGGGCGAGACACCGGGGAGCTGTTTTTT. The chain links TRBV5-6 to TRBJ2-2; TRBD1 aligns across 8 bases. J lost 3 bases, V lost 3 bases, and 7 bases had no gene match. CDR1 is SGHDT, CDR2 YYEEEE, per germline. This CDR3 has 16 amino acids.

This chain links TRBV7-9 with TRBJ1-2, with TRBD1 matching 9 bases. CDR1 SEHNR and CDR2 FQNEAQ come from the germline V gene (reference sequence). J gave up 2 bases and V 5 bases, and 9 bases lay outside the gene matches. This CDR3 has 16 amino acids. CDR3 sequence reads: CASSRQGVLSNYGYTF. CDR3 DNA sequence: TGTGCCAGCAGCCGACAGGGGGTCCTTTCCAACTATGGCTACACCTTC.

The chain links TRBV2 to TRBJ1-1; 7 positions match TRBD1. The CDR3 consists of 12 residues. V gave up 3 bases and J gave up 7 bases; unmatched junction bases: 2. The V gene's germline CDR1 is SNHLY and CDR2 FYNNEI. CDR3 bases: TGTGCCAGCAGTGATTACAGGGGTGAAGCTTTCTTT. Protein: CASSDYRGEAFF.

The genes are TRBV7-9 and TRBJ1-6; D is unclear. The ends were cut back, 3 bases at V and 9 bases at J, with 12 bases in the middle. The germline V gene has CDR1 SEHNR and CDR2 FQNEAQ (reference sequence). The CDR3 runs 14 residues. The CDR3: CASSFDIGSSPLHF. DNA of the CDR3: TGTGCCAGCAGCTTCGATATCGGGAGTTCACCCCTCCACTTT.

This clone has just a few counts. The DNA of the CDR3 is TGTGCCAGCAGCCCTACAGGGTTCCAGCGTGGCTACACCTTC. It is translated as CASSPTGFQRGYTF. The rearrangement uses TRBV27 and TRBJ1-2, with a weak D call TRBD1 (6 bases). V was cut by 6 bases and J by 7 bases, with 18 bases left in between. Germline CDR1 is MNHEY and CDR2 is SMNVEV (reference sequence). This CDR3 is 14 amino acids long.

The chain joins TRBV5-1 to TRBJ2-4, with D tentatively TRBD2 (6 bases). The CDR3 contains 17 residues. Trimming shortened V by 4 bases and J by 5 bases, and 22 bases separated the two germline ends. From germline, CDR1 is SGHRS and CDR2 YFSETQ. CDR3 coding DNA: TGCGCCAGCAGCCCGGGGGTTTATGTAGGTAGGCAAAACATTCAGTACTTC. It is translated as CASSPGVYVGRQNIQYF.

The chain has TRBV9 and TRBJ1-1, with 8 bases fitting TRBD1. The CDR3 sequence is 12 residues long. CDR1 and CDR2 (germline): SGDLS, YYNGEE. Trimming cost V 4 bases and J 11 bases; bases outside gene matches: 7. The CDR3 is CASSRRTGQAFF. In nucleotides, the CDR3 is TGTGCCAGCAGCCGCCGGACAGGGCAGGCTTTCTTT.